The 21 T cell receptor beta chains below come from one sample, sequenced in a study of cytomegalovirus exposure and HLA in healthy donors. The primer mix had 60 Vbeta and 13 Jbeta primers. Sequencing was performed with immunoSEQ multiplex PCR; in TCRdb, only in-frame clones are kept and a portion is missing. Of fewer than 200,000 clones in the sample, about 75% were seen once. The specimen sequenced was PBMCs. These receptors were taken from a male donor in good health and CMV-seropositive.

This clone was observed once. The V call is TRBV19, the J call TRBJ1-1; D is unresolved. The V end lost 6 bases, the J end lost 1 base, and 9 bases lay between the germline ends. The CDR3 has 13 amino acids. CDR1 LNHDA and CDR2 SQIVND come from the germline V gene (reference sequence). The chain's CDR3 is CASRVRENTEAFF. DNA of the CDR3: TGTGCCAGTAGGGTTCGGGAGAACACTGAAGCTTTCTTT.

The rearrangement uses TRBV5-6 and TRBJ2-3; 10 bases agree with TRBD2. J was trimmed by 5 bases and V by 4 bases; bases with no gene match: 4. This CDR3 comprises 14 residues. The germline V gene has CDR1 SGHDT and CDR2 YYEEEE. The CDR3 region is CASSVAGGGDTQYF. The CDR3 bases are TGTGCCAGCAGCGTAGCGGGGGGCGGAGATACGCAGTATTTT.

About this clone itself: Different DNA sequences within this sample yield the same CDR3. The rearrangement links TRBV5-4 to TRBJ2-3; 10 nucleotides align to TRBD2. V lost 3 bases and J lost 1; bases outside the gene matches: 2. Germline CDR1 SGHNT, CDR2 YYREEE (reference sequence). This CDR3 is built from 15 residues. The CDR3 is CASSSGLAGTDTQYF. In nucleotides, the CDR3 is TGTGCCAGCAGCTCAGGACTAGCGGGCACAGATACGCAGTATTTT. Full variable domain (missing parts from reference TRBV5-4 and TRBJ2-3): ETGVTQSPTHLIKTRGQQVTLRCSSQSGHNTVSWYQQALGQGPQFIFQYYREEENGRGNFPPRFSGLQFPNYSSELNVNALELDDSALYLCASSSGLAGTDTQYFGPGTRLTVL.

The V and J genes are TRBV6-5 and TRBJ1-1, with a weak D call TRBD1 (5 bases). The V end lost 6 bases, the J end lost 7 bases, and 21 bases lay between the germline ends. The CDR3 covers 15 residues. CDR1 is MNHEY, CDR2 SVGAGI, per germline. CDR3 nucleotides: TGTGCCAGCAGCCGCGCATCACAGGTGCTCGGTGAAGCTTTCTTT. Amino acids: CASSRASQVLGEAFF.

This chain connects TRBV2 to TRBJ2-7, with TRBD1 matching 7 bases. Germline V gene lookup returns CDR1 SNHLY and CDR2 FYNNEI. The CDR3 is made up of 14 amino acids. V was clipped by 6 bases and J by 0 bases; unmatched bases: 5. The CDR3 sequence: CASRGQPLSYEQYF. The CDR3 bases are TGTGCCAGCAGGGGACAGCCCCTCTCCTACGAGCAGTACTTC.

CDR3 in amino acids: CASSPQNNEQFF. In nucleotides, the CDR3 is TGCGCCAGCAGCCCCCAGAACAATGAGCAGTTCTTC. The rearrangement uses TRBV4-1 and TRBJ2-1, with D hard to call. The germline gives CDR1 MGHRA, CDR2 YSYEKL. The V end was cut by 4 bases, the J end by 5 bases, with 6 bases between. This CDR3 spans 12 amino acids.

This clone occurred once. The CDR3 region is CASSDRGQRNSPLHF. CDR3 DNA sequence: TGTGCCAGCAGCGACCGGGGACAGAGAAATTCACCCCTCCACTTT. The rearrangement joins TRBV2 to TRBJ1-6; TRBD1 aligns across 7 bases. The germline gives CDR1 SNHLY, CDR2 FYNNEI. The V and J ends lost 6 bases and 7 bases, in that order; junction bases with no gene match: 9. CDR3 size: 15 residues.

The rearrangement joins TRBV6-6 to TRBJ2-7; TRBD1 matches 7 bases. The CDR3 is made up of 14 amino acids. Germline CDR1 and CDR2: MNHNY and SVGAGI (reference sequence). The ends lost 6 bases at V and 3 bases at J; junction bases unmatched: 8. CDR3 in DNA: TGTGCCAGCAGCTCCGGGACAGCACTCTACGAGCAGTACTTC. Its translation: CASSSGTALYEQYF.

This clone was observed a single time. The chain employs TRBV7-2 and TRBJ1-1; D perhaps matches TRBD1 (5 bases). Trimming pared 0 bases from V and 14 bases from J, leaving 16 bases between. CDR1 is SGHTA, CDR2 FQGNSA, per germline. The length of the CDR3 is 13 residues. In DNA form, the CDR3 reads TGTGCCAGCAGCTTAGCGTTGGGGGGAAGTGTGTTCTTT. This encodes CASSLALGGSVFF.

The chain is built from TRBV11-2 and TRBJ2-2; D unclear. Germline loops: CDR1 SGHAT, CDR2 FQNNGV. The CDR3 is made up of 13 amino acids. V was shortened by 7 bases and J by 5 bases, with 11 bases between the two germline ends. This CDR3 is CASTSSRTGELFF. Here the CDR3 DNA reads TGTGCCAGCACCTCGAGCAGGACCGGGGAGCTGTTTTTT.

This chain joins TRBV6-1 and TRBJ2-2; maybe TRBD2 (6 bases). The CDR3 loop spans 14 amino acids. The V end was cut by 4 bases, the J end by 3 bases, with 9 bases between. Germline V gene lookup returns CDR1 MNHNS and CDR2 SASEGT. The CDR3 sequence: CASSGDSYTGELFF. The CDR3 DNA reads as TGTGCCAGCAGTGGGGACTCTTACACCGGGGAGCTGTTTTTT.

CDR3: CAWVGTASYEQYF. The CDR3 nucleotides read TGTGCCTGGGTAGGGACAGCCTCCTACGAGCAGTACTTC. This chain joins TRBV30 and TRBJ2-7; TRBD1 matches at 7 bases. V was clipped by 5 bases and J by 0 bases; unmatched bases: 4. The CDR3 has 13 residues. CDR1 and CDR2 from the germline V gene are GTSNPN and SVGIG (reference sequence).

This sequence joins TRBV7-9 and TRBJ1-1; D is perhaps TRBD1 (6 bases). This CDR3 region has 16 residues. V lost 7 bases to trimming and J lost 4 bases, with 22 bases between them. Germline lookup yields CDR1 SEHNR and CDR2 FQNEAQ (reference sequence). The CDR3 reads CASTPASGQSSTEAFF. Here the CDR3 DNA reads TGTGCCAGCACTCCAGCCAGCGGACAGTCGAGCACTGAAGCTTTCTTT.

The rearrangement uses TRBV10-2 and TRBJ1-2, with D possibly being TRBD1 (5 bases). This CDR3 has 15 amino acids. Trimming stripped 2 bases from V and 8 bases from J, with 18 bases between. Per the germline V gene, CDR1 is WSHSY and CDR2 is SAAADI. CDR3 sequence: CASSEPPGGVDGYTF. Here the CDR3 DNA reads TGCGCCAGCAGTGAGCCGCCCGGAGGGGTTGACGGCTACACCTTC.

The chain has TRBV7-9 and TRBJ2-2, with a possible D match to TRBD1 (5 bases). The V end lost 8 bases, the J end lost 1 base, and 11 bases lay between the germline ends. The CDR3 has 14 residues. Germline V gives CDR1 SEHNR, CDR2 FQNEAQ (reference sequence). This chain's CDR3 is CASLSTGNTGELFF. The CDR3 bases are TGTGCCAGCCTCAGTACAGGGAACACCGGGGAGCTGTTTTTT.

The gene calls are TRBV13 and TRBJ1-2; TRBD1 might be the D (5 bases). The CDR3 is 14 residues long. Trimming stripped 8 bases from V and 0 bases from J, with 13 bases between. Germline V gene lookup returns CDR1 PRHDT and CDR2 FYEKMQ (reference sequence). Written as DNA, the CDR3 is TGTGCCAGCGGGGAGGGCAGGGCTAACTATGGCTACACCTTC. Translation gives CASGEGRANYGYTF.

The chain joins TRBV7-8 to TRBJ2-7; tentatively, D is TRBD2 (6 bases). Germline lookup yields CDR1 SGHVS and CDR2 FQNEAQ. With 5 bases removed from V and 2 bases from J, the gap between germline ends came to 13 bases. The CDR3 loop spans 14 amino acids. The CDR3 sequence is CASSPGLGAYEQYF. CDR3 in DNA: TGTGCCAGCAGCCCGGGACTGGGAGCCTACGAGCAGTACTTC.

On this clone: Other DNA sequences in the same sample also yield this CDR3. The gene calls are TRBV5-6 and TRBJ2-2; no firm D call. CDR1 SGHDT and CDR2 YYEEEE come from the germline V gene. CDR3 length: 16 amino acids. V was clipped by 4 bases and J by 3 bases, with 16 bases between them. CDR3 in amino acids: CASSLLTGPDTGELFF. For the CDR3, the DNA is TGTGCCAGCAGCCTCCTGACTGGTCCGGACACCGGGGAGCTGTTTTTT. Full variable domain (outside the CDR3, taken from reference TRBV5-6 and TRBJ2-2): DAGVTQSPTHLIKTRGQQVTLRCSPKSGHDTVSWYQQALGQGPQFIFQYYEEEERQRGNFPDRFSGHQFPNYSSELNVNALLLGDSALYLCASSLLTGPDTGELFFGEGSRLTVL.

J is TRBJ1-1 and V is TRBV2; 9 bases line up with TRBD1. The V segment lost 8 bases and the J segment 3 bases; nucleotides outside the gene matches: 4. The CDR3 is 13 amino acids. Germline lookup yields CDR1 SNHLY and CDR2 FYNNEI. The DNA for the CDR3 is TGTGCCAGCCACAGGGACAGGGACACTGAAGCTTTCTTT. Encoded protein: CASHRDRDTEAFF. Supplemented by reference TRBV2 and TRBJ1-1, the full variable domain reads EPEVTQTPSHQVTQMGQEVILRCVPISNHLYFYWYRQILGQKVEFLVSFYNNEISEKSEIFDDQFSVERPDGSNFTLKIRSTKLEDSAMYFCASHRDRDTEAFFGQGTRLTVV.

This clone was recorded only once. The genes are TRBV19 and TRBJ1-2; no firm D call. Trimming removed 0 bases from V and 4 bases from J, with 15 bases in between. Germline CDR1 reads LNHDA; CDR2 reads SQIVND (reference sequence). This CDR3 is built from 16 residues. CDR3 region: CASSIDRRTGVYGYTF. The CDR3 nucleotides are TGTGCCAGTAGTATAGATCGGAGGACCGGAGTCTATGGCTACACCTTC. The whole variable domain, filled in from reference TRBV19 and TRBJ1-2, reads DGGITQSPKYLFRKEGQNVTLSCEQNLNHDAMYWYRQDPGQGLRLIYYSQIVNDFQKGDIAEGYSVSREKKESFPLTVTSAQKNPTAFYLCASSIDRRTGVYGYTFGSGTRLTVV.

This clone was observed a handful of times. This chain uses TRBV5-6 with TRBJ1-1; D is unresolved. Germline CDR1 reads SGHDT; CDR2 reads YYEEEE. The CDR3 sequence is 15 residues long. The ends were cut back, 0 bases at V and 1 base at J, with 10 bases in the middle. The CDR3 coding sequence is TGTGCCAGCAGCTTGGTTGGAGTCGAGAACACTGAAGCTTTCTTT. It translates to CASSLVGVENTEAFF.